Shown below are 22 T cell receptor beta chains from a single sample sequenced in a study of Ad26.COV2.S vaccination and SARS-CoV-2 variants. Libraries were prepared by immunoSEQ multiplex PCR; TCRdb keeps only in-frame clonotypes and omits some of them. The sample holds about 410,000 clones, 89% seen once. As to treatment: around 19 received Ad26.COV2.S at low or high dose, single or two shots; about five received placebo; per-sample allocation not given. Sample collection was performed on day 63 after the first vaccine or placebo injection. The source material was peripheral blood, sampled in a trial of Ad26.COV2.S vaccine versus placebo. These receptors all come from a person between 18 and 65 years old who received the Ad26.COV2.S COVID-19 vaccine or a placebo.

The V call is TRBV29-1, the J call TRBJ2-7, with TRBD2 matching over 7 bases. CDR1 SQVTM and CDR2 ANQGSEA come from the germline V gene. The ends lost 6 bases at V and 2 bases at J; junction bases unmatched: 10. This CDR3 comprises 14 residues. This chain's CDR3 is CSVAGTTGTYEQYF. CDR3 sequence (DNA): TGCAGCGTGGCGGGGACTACGGGAACCTACGAGCAGTACTTC.

CDR3 sequence: CASSGSFAAAEQYF. CDR3 nucleotides: TGTGCCAGCAGCGGGAGCTTTGCCGCTGCTGAGCAGTACTTC. The rearrangement links TRBV9 to TRBJ2-7; no definite D call. The germline V gene has CDR1 SGDLS and CDR2 YYNGEE. The CDR3 totals 14 residues. V was shortened by 3 bases and J by 7 bases, with 17 bases between the two germline ends. Drawing the rest from reference TRBV9 and TRBJ2-7, the complete variable domain is DSGVTQTPKHLITATGQRVTLRCSPRSGDLSVYWYQQSLDQGLQFLIQYYNGEERAKGNILERFSAQQFPDLHSELNLSSLELGDSALYFCASSGSFAAAEQYFGPGTRLTVT.

V and J are TRBV28 and TRBJ2-5; 7 nucleotides align to TRBD2. This CDR3 is built from 15 residues. V shed 8 bases and J 2 bases; nucleotides not matched to a gene: 11. CDR1 is MDHEN and CDR2 is SYDVKM in the germline V gene. The CDR3 loop is CASGWPGLSQETQYF. In nucleotides, the CDR3 is TGTGCCAGCGGATGGCCGGGACTAAGTCAAGAGACCCAGTACTTC.

The chain couples TRBV7-2 to TRBJ2-3; 15 bases align to TRBD2. Germline lookup yields CDR1 SGHTA and CDR2 FQGNSA. J lost 0 bases, V lost 5 bases, and 9 bases had no gene match. CDR3 size: 19 residues. Here the CDR3 reads CASSHRGLAGGSSTDTQYF. The CDR3 DNA is TGTGCCAGCAGCCATCGCGGACTAGCGGGAGGGTCCAGCACAGATACGCAGTATTTT.

V and J are TRBV6-4 and TRBJ1-1; TRBD1 might be the D (5 bases). Germline lookup yields CDR1 MRHNA and CDR2 SNTAGT. The CDR3 runs to 14 residues. Trimming shortened V by 6 bases and J by 2 bases, and 13 bases separated the two germline ends. The CDR3 protein is CASRPRGVNTEAFF. DNA of the CDR3: TGTGCCAGCAGACCCCGAGGGGTTAACACTGAAGCTTTCTTT.

The V call is TRBV12-3 or TRBV12-4, the J call TRBJ2-1, with 7 bases matching TRBD2. Trimming cost V 7 bases and J 10 bases; bases outside gene matches: 7. This CDR3 comprises 12 residues. The CDR3 loop is CASTLGGTEQFF. Here the CDR3 DNA reads TGTGCCAGCACCCTGGGAGGGACGGAGCAGTTCTTC.

This clone was recorded once. The chain employs TRBV28 and TRBJ1-2; D gene unclear. CDR3 length equals 11 residues. The germline V and J ends were trimmed by 5 bases and 8 bases, with 9 bases remaining between them. CDR1 and CDR2 (germline): MDHEN, SYDVKM. The chain's CDR3 is CASSRSGGYTF. The CDR3 DNA sequence: TGTGCCAGCAGTCGATCGGGGGGCTACACCTTC.

The gene calls are TRBV4-1 and TRBJ1-5, with D possibly matching TRBD1 (5 bases). CDR1 is MGHRA and CDR2 is YSYEKL in the germline V gene. The CDR3 is made up of 16 amino acids. Deletions cut 0 bases from V and 9 bases from J, with 18 bases between. CDR3 bases: TGCGCCAGCAGCCAAGAAGGGGACGACCGAGGTTGGCCCCAGCATTTT. It specifies CASSQEGDDRGWPQHF.

The chain recombines TRBV24-1 with TRBJ2-7, with 8 bases matching TRBD1. J gave up 3 bases and V 4 bases, and 16 bases lay outside the gene matches. The CDR3 sequence is 18 residues long. CDR1 KGHDR and CDR2 SFDVKD come from the germline V gene. CDR3 coding DNA: TGTGCCACCAGTGACCGCGGACAGGGCAGTCCCCCACGCTACGAGCAGTACTTC. This sequence encodes CATSDRGQGSPPRYEQYF.

This chain connects TRBV5-1 to TRBJ2-2; D not certain. The V gene lost 4 bases and the J gene lost 6 bases, with 13 bases spanning the gap. The V gene's germline CDR1 is SGHRS and CDR2 YFSETQ. CDR3 size: 14 residues. The CDR3 loop reads CASSPVASSGELFF. The CDR3 DNA follows: TGCGCCAGCAGCCCCGTCGCTAGTTCCGGGGAGCTGTTTTTT.

The CDR3: CASSQGRAGIEKLFF. CDR3 in DNA: TGTGCCAGCAGCCAAGGGCGGGCAGGGATTGAAAAACTGTTTTTT. The chain has TRBV4-2 and TRBJ1-4; TRBD1 might be the D (5 bases). Germline CDR1 is LGHNA and CDR2 is YNFKEQ. The length of the CDR3 is 15 residues. The germline V and J ends were trimmed by 1 base and 7 bases, with 13 bases remaining between them.

J is TRBJ1-2 and V is TRBV28, with a possible D match to TRBD1 (6 bases). The germline CDR1 and CDR2 sequences are MDHEN and SYDVKM. Trimming removed 4 bases from V and 0 bases from J, with 12 bases in between. The CDR3 consists of 15 residues. CDR3 sequence: CASSSPGQANYGYTF. CDR3 DNA sequence: TGTGCCAGCAGTTCGCCGGGACAAGCTAACTATGGCTACACCTTC.

The rearrangement uses TRBV27 and TRBJ2-1; the match to TRBD2 covers 7 bases. V was clipped by 0 bases and J by 4 bases; unmatched bases: 9. The germline gives CDR1 MNHEY, CDR2 SMNVEV (reference sequence). The CDR3 sequence is 17 residues long. CDR3 DNA: TGTGCCAGCAGTTTATCCCTTTGGACTAGTTTTTACAATGAGCAGTTCTTC. Translation: CASSLSLWTSFYNEQFF.

The chain links TRBV18 to TRBJ1-2; D is uncertain. Germline V gene data show CDR1 as KGHSH and CDR2 as LQKENI. The CDR3 is made up of 13 amino acids. Trimming removed 0 bases at V and 1 base at J, with 3 bases between. The CDR3 here is CASSPPDNYGYTF. CDR3 sequence (DNA): TGTGCCAGCTCACCACCCGATAACTATGGCTACACCTTC.

The V gene is TRBV10-1, the J gene TRBJ1-1; the D gene is possibly TRBD1 (6 bases). The V and J ends lost 5 bases and 2 bases respectively, with 9 bases between them. In germline, CDR1 is WNHNN, CDR2 SYGVQD (reference sequence). This CDR3 region has 13 residues. This CDR3 is CASSQGPNTEAFF. The CDR3 DNA is TGCGCCAGCAGTCAGGGGCCTAACACTGAAGCTTTCTTT.

The chain employs TRBV11-2 and TRBJ2-7; 8 bases align to TRBD1. CDR3 size: 12 residues. Germline V gene data show CDR1 as SGHAT and CDR2 as FQNNGV. V trimming: 5 bases; J trimming: 7 bases; junction bases outside the gene matches: 4. CDR3 protein: CASSTRQGEQYF. Written as DNA, the CDR3 is TGTGCCAGCAGCACCAGACAGGGGGAGCAGTACTTC.

The chain is built from TRBV19 and TRBJ1-1; D unresolved. Germline CDR1 is LNHDA and CDR2 is SQIVND (reference sequence). Trimming removed 7 bases at V and 6 bases at J, with 12 bases between. The CDR3 is made up of 12 amino acids. This chain's CDR3 is CASNPGDSEAFF. CDR3 DNA sequence: TGTGCCAGTAATCCGGGAGATTCTGAAGCTTTCTTT.

This chain connects TRBV11-3 to TRBJ2-7, with D perhaps matching TRBD1 (5 bases). The CDR3 sequence is 14 residues long. Trimming took 5 bases from V and 7 from J, leaving 18 bases between them. In germline, CDR1 is SGHNT, CDR2 YENEEA. The CDR3 reads CASSKQALLGEQYF. The CDR3, as DNA: TGTGCCAGCAGCAAACAGGCCTTGCTAGGTGAGCAGTACTTC.

V gene TRBV28 combines with J gene TRBJ2-7; 9 nucleotides align to TRBD1. CDR1 is MDHEN and CDR2 is SYDVKM in the germline V gene. Unmatched junction bases numbered 4, after V lost 5 bases and J lost 2 bases. The CDR3 totals 14 residues. In DNA form, the CDR3 reads TGTGCCAGCAGTGTGGACAGGGGCACCTACGAGCAGTACTTC. Translated: CASSVDRGTYEQYF.

The chain combines TRBV30 with TRBJ2-3; 11 bases fit TRBD2. Germline V gene sequence: CDR1 GTSNPN, CDR2 SVGIG (reference sequence). This CDR3 region has 15 residues. V lost 4 bases and J lost 6; bases outside the gene matches: 9. The CDR3 nucleotides read TGTGCCTGGACAGGGACTAGCGGTAGATGGGATACGCAGTATTTT. It is translated as CAWTGTSGRWDTQYF.

The chain links TRBV6-2 or TRBV6-3 to TRBJ2-1; D tentatively fits TRBD1 or TRBD2 (5 bases each). The germline V and J ends were trimmed by 5 bases and 6 bases, with 23 bases remaining between them. Germline assignment: CDR1 MNHEY and CDR2 SVGEGT. The CDR3 runs to 17 residues. CDR3 in amino acids: CASSPPGFGATPNEQFF. The CDR3 DNA sequence: TGTGCCAGCAGTCCCCCTGGTTTCGGGGCGACCCCCAATGAGCAGTTCTTC.

The rearrangement links TRBV28 to TRBJ1-5, with unresolved D. Germline V gene sequence: CDR1 MDHEN, CDR2 SYDVKM. The CDR3 has 13 amino acids. The V end was cut by 3 bases, the J end by 3 bases, with 6 bases between. The CDR3 here is CASSFQVNQPQHF. CDR3 bases: TGTGCCAGCAGTTTTCAGGTCAATCAGCCCCAGCATTTT.